A selection of T cell receptor beta chains follows, all from one sample in a study of T cell responses to AZD1222 COVID-19 vaccine. Repertoires were generated with immunoSEQ multiplex PCR, while TCRdb's copy carries only in-frame clones and drops some. The sample contains more than 80,000 clones, under 95% of which appear only once. The sample was peripheral blood, taken 28 days after the second AZD1222 dose. The receptors come from an adult who received the AZD1222 COVID-19 vaccine. Both conserved end residues are part of each CDR3. The D gene is left open where the match is weak. The size of a clone is reported for some rows only, either as once, few or many, or as a class for expanded clones.

CDR3 protein	CDR3 DNA	clone size	J gene	V gene	D gene
CAISEQGTQPQHF	TGTGCCATCAGTGAACAGGGGACTCAGCCCCAGCATTTT	NA	TRBJ1-5	TRBV10-3	TRBD1
CASSLNPGPGAFF	TGTGCCAGCAGCCTTAATCCGGGCCCCGGAGCTTTCTTT	NA	TRBJ1-1	TRBV6-5	NA
CASSPGLAVVYEQYF	TGTGCCAGCAGCCCGGGACTAGCAGTAGTCTACGAGCAGTACTTC	NA	TRBJ2-7	TRBV4-2	TRBD2
CATGEGRGHQETQYF	TGCGCCACCGGGGAGGGCAGGGGGCATCAAGAGACCCAGTACTTC	NA	TRBJ2-5	TRBV5-1	NA
CASSLGEQGRTTF	TGTGCCAGCAGCTTAGGAGAGCAGGGGCGGACGACCTTC	NA	TRBJ1-2	TRBV7-2	NA
CASSPTSGGPNEQFF	TGTGCCAGCAGTCCGACTAGCGGGGGACCCAATGAGCAGTTCTTC	NA	TRBJ2-1	TRBV28	TRBD2
CATPREYGYTF	TGTGCCACCCCGAGAGAGTATGGCTACACCTTC	NA	TRBJ1-2	TRBV7-2	NA
CASSPLWTSGSSYNEQFF	TGTGCCAGCTCACCACTTTGGACTAGCGGGAGCTCCTACAATGAGCAGTTCTTC	NA	TRBJ2-1	TRBV18	TRBD2
CASSLGGTGANVLTF	TGTGCCAGCAGCTTAGGGGGAACTGGGGCCAACGTCCTGACTTTC	NA	TRBJ2-6	TRBV7-2	NA
CASSESISYEQYF	TGTGCCAGCAGTGAAAGTATCTCCTACGAGCAGTACTTC	NA	TRBJ2-7	TRBV6-1	NA
CATSEGVANYGYTF	TGTGCCACCAGTGAAGGCGTAGCTAACTATGGCTACACCTTC	NA	TRBJ1-2	TRBV24-1	NA
CASDGAPSPNIQYF	TGTGCCAGCGATGGAGCACCGAGCCCAAACATTCAGTACTTC	NA	TRBJ2-4	TRBV2	NA
CASSFGTGYSPLHF	TGTGCCAGCAGCTTTGGGACAGGGTATTCACCCCTCCACTTT	NA	TRBJ1-6	TRBV7-9	TRBD1
CASNRGVLYNEQFF	TGTGCCAGCAACAGAGGGGTGTTATACAATGAGCAGTTCTTC	NA	TRBJ2-1	TRBV11-2	NA
CAISPEKQPQHF	TGTGCCATCAGCCCCGAGAAGCAGCCCCAGCATTTT	NA	TRBJ1-5	TRBV10-3	NA
CASSSSGNEKLFF	TGTGCCAGCAGTTCCTCAGGGAATGAAAAACTGTTTTTT	once	TRBJ1-4	TRBV27	NA
CASSLLGNTEAFF	TGTGCCAGCAGCTTACTAGGTAACACTGAAGCTTTCTTT	NA	TRBJ1-1	TRBV7-9	NA
CASSGMFGNTIYF	TGTGCCAGCAGCGGGATGTTTGGAAACACCATATATTTT	NA	TRBJ1-3	TRBV9	NA
CASSLGGGEQYF	TGTGCCAGCAGCTTAGGAGGGGGCGAGCAGTACTTC	NA	TRBJ2-7	TRBV7-9	NA
CASSVAIQGVLETQYF	TGTGCCAGCAGCGTAGCTATCCAGGGGGTATTAGAGACCCAGTACTTC	NA	TRBJ2-5	TRBV9	TRBD1
CASRGTGQTRGANVLTF	TGTGCCAGCAGGGGGACAGGGCAGACGAGGGGGGCCAACGTCCTGACTTTC	NA	TRBJ2-6	TRBV28	TRBD1